The 21 T cell receptor beta chains below all came from one sample that was sequenced in a study of somatic mutations in cytotoxic T cells in rheumatoid arthritis. Profiling relied on immunoSEQ multiplex PCR, and the TCRdb table lists in-frame clones only, not all of them. The table shows just over 15,000 clones, with over 60% occurring only once. The sequenced sample consisted of CD8+ T cells sorted from blood. These receptors came from an adult with rheumatoid arthritis.

This clone was observed a handful of times. The chain links TRBV5-6 to TRBJ2-7, with TRBD1 matching 7 bases. CDR3 length: 17 amino acids. Losses at the gene ends were 0 bases for V and 6 bases for J; bases not matched to a gene: 15. Germline CDR1 and CDR2: SGHDT and YYEEEE. The chain's CDR3 is CASSLGPTGTIRGEQYF. The CDR3 DNA reads TGTGCCAGCAGCTTGGGGCCGACAGGGACGATACGAGGCGAGCAGTACTTC.

The chain carries TRBV21-1 and TRBJ2-5. TRBV21-1 is a listed pseudogene. The CDR3 loop spans 11 amino acids. CDR3 protein: CASSKVRTQYF. As DNA, the CDR3 is TGTGCCAGCAGCAAGGTCCGGACCCAGTACTTC.

The chain recombines TRBV29-1 with TRBJ2-5; either TRBD1 or TRBD2 may fit D (6 bases each). Trimming took 5 bases from V and 5 from J, leaving 18 bases between them. Germline loops: CDR1 SQVTM, CDR2 ANQGSEA. The CDR3 spans 14 residues. CDR3 residues: CSVQGGNLPETQYF. The DNA of the CDR3 is TGCAGCGTTCAAGGGGGGAACTTGCCGGAGACCCAGTACTTC. Together with reference TRBV29-1 and TRBJ2-5, the CDR3 gives the full variable domain: SAVISQKPSRDICQRGTSLTIQCQVDSQVTMMFWYRQQPGQSLTLIATANQGSEATYESGFVIDKFPISRPNLTFSTLTVSNMSPEDSSIYLCSVQGGNLPETQYFGPGTRLLVL.

In its sample, this clone was seen once. The chain combines TRBV6-1 with TRBJ1-1; D gene ambiguous. The CDR3 covers 18 residues. Per the germline V gene, CDR1 is MNHNS and CDR2 is SASEGT. V lost 3 bases and J lost 1, with 21 bases in between. The CDR3 region has the DNA TGTGCCAGCAGTGAGTCTTGGTGGACCAAAGAGGGGAACACTGAAGCTTTCTTT. Translation gives CASSESWWTKEGNTEAFF.

Only a few counts were recorded for this clone. J is TRBJ2-3 and V is TRBV16; 8 positions agree with TRBD1. V dropped 0 bases and J dropped 4; count of bases not matched to a gene: 3. Germline-derived CDR1 and CDR2 are KGHSY and FQNENV. The CDR3 is 15 amino acids. The CDR3 loop is CASSQSGTGSDTQYF. As DNA, the CDR3 is TGTGCCAGCAGCCAATCTGGGACAGGATCAGATACGCAGTATTTT.

This chain connects TRBV11-2 to TRBJ2-7, with D possibly being TRBD1 (6 bases). Trimming cost V 5 bases and J 2 bases, with 10 bases left between them. This CDR3 spans 13 amino acids. The germline V gene encodes CDR1 SGHAT and CDR2 FQNNGV. The CDR3: CASSIGTTYEQYF. CDR3 DNA sequence: TGTGCCAGCAGCATCGGGACAACCTACGAGCAGTACTTC.

The genes are TRBV6-5 and TRBJ2-7; TRBD2 matches at 7 bases. CDR1 is MNHEY and CDR2 is SVGAGI in the germline V gene. The CDR3 is 15 amino acids. The J segment lost 2 bases and the V segment lost 0 bases, leaving 4 bases of the junction unmatched. CDR3 amino acids: CASSYSGGSTYEQYF. The CDR3 nucleotides read TGTGCCAGCAGTTACTCCGGGGGGAGTACCTACGAGCAGTACTTC.

The chain carries TRBV7-2 and TRBJ2-4, with D possibly TRBD1 on 5 matching bases. V lost 5 bases to trimming and J lost 0 bases, with 14 bases between them. Germline-derived CDR1 and CDR2 are SGHTA and FQGNSA. This CDR3 has 16 residues. CDR3 loop: CASSDLQVLAKNIQYF. The CDR3 DNA reads TGTGCCAGCAGCGATTTACAGGTTCTAGCCAAAAACATTCAGTACTTC.

The rearrangement uses TRBV13 and TRBJ2-3, with 11 bases aligning to TRBD2. The V segment lost 4 bases and the J segment 4 bases; nucleotides outside the gene matches: 10. Germline CDR1 and CDR2: PRHDT and FYEKMQ (reference sequence). There are 17 residues in the CDR3. The DNA for the CDR3 is TGTGCCAGCAGCTGGACTAGCGGGCCCGGTGGGGCAGATACGCAGTATTTT. It specifies CASSWTSGPGGADTQYF.

The CDR3: CASSQDTGRVTEAFF. The DNA of the CDR3 is TGCGCCAGCAGCCAAGACACCGGCAGGGTAACTGAAGCTTTCTTT. The chain combines TRBV4-1 with TRBJ1-1; D perhaps matches TRBD1 (5 bases). Germline CDR1 is MGHRA and CDR2 is YSYEKL. This CDR3 comprises 15 residues. The germline V and J ends were trimmed by 0 bases and 5 bases, with 13 bases remaining between them.

The chain combines TRBV2 with TRBJ2-1; D uncertain. The CDR3 covers 13 residues. Per germline, CDR1 SNHLY and CDR2 FYNNEI. V gave up 3 bases and J gave up 7 bases, with 10 bases separating them. This chain's CDR3 is CASSDPLRNEQFF. DNA for the CDR3: TGTGCCAGCAGTGACCCCCTCAGGAATGAGCAGTTCTTC.

The chain employs TRBV27 and TRBJ1-1, with 7 nucleotides matching TRBD1. The CDR3 is 14 amino acids. Germline CDR1 and CDR2: MNHEY and SMNVEV (reference sequence). Trimming took 0 bases from V and 4 from J; bases not matched to a gene: 2. The CDR3 DNA reads as TGTGCCAGCAGTTTATCCCCAGGGGGCACTGAAGCTTTCTTT. It translates to CASSLSPGGTEAFF.

The chain recombines TRBV27 with TRBJ2-2, with 7 bases that match TRBD1. The trim removed 5 bases at V and 4 bases at J, leaving 10 bases unmatched. Germline lookup yields CDR1 MNHEY and CDR2 SMNVEV (reference sequence). The CDR3 runs 16 residues. The CDR3 sequence: CASSMTGTAGTGELFF. The CDR3 DNA reads as TGTGCCAGCAGTATGACCGGGACAGCTGGCACCGGGGAGCTGTTTTTT.

The chain couples TRBV4-2 to TRBJ2-1; maybe TRBD2 (5 bases). Germline V gene lookup returns CDR1 LGHNA and CDR2 YNFKEQ. The V end was cut by 0 bases, the J end by 5 bases, with 11 bases between. The CDR3 sequence is 15 residues long. The CDR3 region has the DNA TGTGCCAGCAGCCAAGAATCTAGCATAAACAATGAGCAGTTCTTC. Translated: CASSQESSINNEQFF.

The chain couples TRBV11-2 to TRBJ1-1; no definite D call. Germline CDR1 reads SGHAT; CDR2 reads FQNNGV. This CDR3 has 15 residues. Between the trimmed V and J ends, which lost 1 base and 0 bases, there was a span of 9 bases. The CDR3 spells CASSLVAGLNTEAFF. The DNA for the CDR3 is TGTGCCAGCAGCTTAGTGGCAGGCCTGAACACTGAAGCTTTCTTT.

The CDR3 DNA is TGTGCCAGCAGCTCTAGGATCCAAGAGACCCAGTACTTC. It codes for CASSSRIQETQYF. V and J are TRBV7-9 and TRBJ2-5; the D is unclear. V was shortened by 4 bases and J by 1 base, with 7 bases between the two germline ends. In germline, CDR1 is SEHNR, CDR2 FQNEAQ (reference sequence). The CDR3 runs to 13 residues.

The chain employs TRBV5-5 and TRBJ2-7, with 10 bases identical to TRBD2. V shed 3 bases, J shed 6 bases, and the junction held 6 bases outside the gene matches. The CDR3 has 14 amino acids. CDR1 and CDR2 from the germline V gene are SGHKS and YYEKEE (reference sequence). This CDR3 reads CASSSGLAIIEQYF. For the CDR3, the DNA is TGTGCCAGCAGCTCGGGACTAGCGATTATCGAGCAGTACTTC.

This chain connects TRBV6-4 to TRBJ2-2; the D gene is possibly TRBD1 (6 bases). In germline, CDR1 is MRHNA, CDR2 SNTAGT. CDR3 length equals 13 residues. V lost 2 bases, J lost 5 bases, and 6 bases lay in between. The CDR3: CASSDRGTGELFF. CDR3 nucleotide sequence: TGTGCCAGCAGTGACAGGGGGACCGGGGAGCTGTTTTTT.

The chain carries TRBV6-6 and TRBJ2-3; 9 bases align to TRBD1. Germline V gene sequence: CDR1 MNHNY, CDR2 SVGAGI (reference sequence). With 5 bases clipped from V and 4 bases from J, the junction kept 1 base outside the gene matches. This CDR3 region has 13 residues. In DNA form, the CDR3 reads TGTGCCAGCAGTAACAGGGGGCCAGATACGCAGTATTTT. Protein sequence: CASSNRGPDTQYF.

The chain recombines TRBV6-5 with TRBJ2-5; D gene uncertain. The end of the DNA fits TRBJ2-7 better, so the J call may be wrong. Germline V lookup: CDR1 MNHEY, CDR2 SVGAGI. CDR3 size: 13 residues. The DNA of the CDR3 is TGTGCCAGCAGTTACGCTAGCTCCTACGAGCAGTACTTC. Residues: CASSYASSYEQYF.

This clone appeared a single time. The chain carries TRBV6-5 and TRBJ1-1; weak D call: TRBD1 (5 bases). V lost 9 bases and J 2 bases, leaving 16 bases between the germline ends. CDR3 length: 14 amino acids. Per germline, CDR1 MNHEY and CDR2 SVGAGI. The CDR3 here is CASQGVSLNTEAFF. The CDR3 DNA is TGTGCCAGTCAAGGGGTGTCTCTAAACACTGAAGCTTTCTTT.